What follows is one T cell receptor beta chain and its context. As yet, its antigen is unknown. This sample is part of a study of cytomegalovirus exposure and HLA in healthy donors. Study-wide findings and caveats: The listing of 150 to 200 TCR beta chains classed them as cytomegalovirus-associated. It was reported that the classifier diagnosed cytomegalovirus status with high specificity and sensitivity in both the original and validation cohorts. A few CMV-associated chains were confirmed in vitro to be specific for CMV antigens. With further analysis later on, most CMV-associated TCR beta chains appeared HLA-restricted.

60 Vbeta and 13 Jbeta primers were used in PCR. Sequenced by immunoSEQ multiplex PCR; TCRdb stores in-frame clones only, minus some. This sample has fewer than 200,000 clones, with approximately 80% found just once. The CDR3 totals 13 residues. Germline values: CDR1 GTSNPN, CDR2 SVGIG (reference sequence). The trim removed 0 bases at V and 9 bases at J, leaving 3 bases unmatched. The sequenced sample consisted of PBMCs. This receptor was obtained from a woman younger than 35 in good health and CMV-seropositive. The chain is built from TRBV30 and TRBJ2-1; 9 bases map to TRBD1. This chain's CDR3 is CAWSVGQGSEQFF. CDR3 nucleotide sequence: TGTGCCTGGAGTGTAGGACAGGGGAGTGAGCAGTTCTTC.